The 14 T cell receptor beta chains presented below share a single source sample, sequenced in a study of T-cell memory formation after mild COVID-19. MiXCR was run by TCRdb on the 5' RACE reads, yielding one entry per CDR3 protein. Altogether about 400,000 distinct CDR3 sequences are present, about 20% being singletons, with the ten largest covering 20% to 25%. The sample was PBMCs or a T cell subset sorted from them (not recorded which). The receptors stem from a man aged 18 to 30 who had mild COVID-19 (a few samples of this study predate the infection). Cell type and time point are not known.

This chain joins TRBV6-2 or TRBV6-3 and TRBJ2-7; D gene uncertain. The CDR3 runs to 12 residues. V dropped 4 bases and J dropped 3 bases, with 7 bases sitting between them. Germline values: CDR1 MNHEY, CDR2 SVGEGT. In DNA form, the CDR3 reads TGTGCCAGCAGTTCCCCCCTCTACGAGCAGTACGTC. Translation: CASSSPLYEQYV.

This clonotype was seen a few times. The chain joins TRBV5-6 to TRBJ1-2; no reliable D call. This CDR3 is built from 11 residues. Trimming took off 0 bases at V and 10 bases at J, with 7 bases between the two ends. Germline CDR1 is SGHDT and CDR2 is YYEEEE. CDR3 sequence (DNA): TGTGCCAGCAGCTTGGAGGTGGTCTACACCTTC. It codes for CASSLEVVYTF.

This clonotype was seen a few times. V and J are TRBV28 and TRBJ1-5, with D perhaps TRBD1 (6 bases). Germline V lookup: CDR1 MDHEN, CDR2 SYDVKM. This CDR3 is 11 amino acids long. Between the trimmed V and J ends, which lost 6 bases and 7 bases, there was a span of 7 bases. DNA of the CDR3: TGTGCCAGCAGAAGGGGGCAGCCCCAGCATTTT. As protein: CASRRGQPQHF.

The chain recombines TRBV3-1 with TRBJ1-3; D not certain. Trimming shortened V by 6 bases and J by 0 bases, and 12 bases separated the two germline ends. The CDR3 runs 15 residues. CDR1 is LGHDT, CDR2 YNNKEL, per germline (reference sequence). CDR3 sequence: CASSVTSSSGNTIYF. For the CDR3, the DNA is TGTGCCAGCAGTGTAACCAGCAGCTCTGGAAACACCATATATTTT.

This clonotype turned up a few times. Here the CDR3 reads CASSPRGGLSGNTIYF. Here the CDR3 DNA reads TGTGCCAGCAGCCCTAGGGGGGGGCTCTCTGGAAACACCATATATTTT. The chain uses TRBV12-3 or TRBV12-4 and TRBJ1-3; D is perhaps TRBD1 (6 bases). The CDR3 sequence is 16 residues long. Trimming left V 6 bases short and J 0 bases short, with 15 bases between.

The chain employs TRBV7-2 and TRBJ1-6; a possible D gene is TRBD1 (5 bases). Between the trimmed V and J ends, which lost 1 base and 0 bases, there was a span of 7 bases. This CDR3 is 16 amino acids long. Per the germline V gene, CDR1 is SGHTA and CDR2 is FQGNSA. The chain's CDR3 is CASSLGDSSYNSPLHF. CDR3 sequence (DNA): TGTGCCAGCAGCTTAGGTGACAGCTCCTATAATTCACCCCTCCACTTT.

The rearrangement uses TRBV6-6 and TRBJ2-3; D is uncertain. V was shortened by 6 bases and J by 6 bases, with 19 bases between the two germline ends. The CDR3 loop spans 15 amino acids. Germline values: CDR1 MNHNY, CDR2 SVGAGI (reference sequence). The CDR3 coding sequence is TGTGCCAGCAGCCCCGCCCTACCGCCCGCCGATACGCAGTATTTT. Translated: CASSPALPPADTQYF.

The rearrangement joins TRBV19 to TRBJ2-7; possible D gene TRBD2, 6 bases. The germline CDR1 and CDR2 sequences are LNHDA and SQIVND (reference sequence). Trimming cost V 5 bases and J 6 bases, with 14 bases left between them. The CDR3 is 13 amino acids. The CDR3 loop is CASSARSSAEQYF. The CDR3 nucleotides are TGTGCCAGTAGTGCGCGATCTAGCGCCGAGCAGTACTTC. Complete variable domain (other parts from reference TRBV19 and TRBJ2-7): DGGITQSPKYLFRKEGQNVTLSCEQNLNHDAMYWYRQDPGQGLRLIYYSQIVNDFQKGDIAEGYSVSREKKESFPLTVTSAQKNPTAFYLCASSARSSAEQYFGPGTRLTVT.

V and J are TRBV7-2 and TRBJ2-7; 7 bases agree with TRBD1. This CDR3 has 13 residues. Germline V CDR1 and CDR2: SGHTA, FQGNSA. V gave up 6 bases and J gave up 3 bases; unmatched junction bases: 5. The CDR3 DNA reads TGTGCCAGCAGTTTGGACAGGCTCTACGAGCAGTACGTC. Encoded protein: CASSLDRLYEQYV.

This clonotype appeared a few times. V is TRBV7-3 and J is TRBJ2-6, with D possibly being TRBD1 or TRBD2 (5 bases each). Trimming took off 7 bases at V and 0 bases at J, with 10 bases between the two ends. From germline, CDR1 is SGHTA and CDR2 FQGTGA. The CDR3 runs 15 residues. The CDR3: CASNTGGSGANVLTF. DNA of the CDR3: TGTGCCAGCAACACTGGGGGCTCTGGGGCCAACGTCCTGACTTTC.

The chain combines TRBV4-3 with TRBJ1-2; no definite D call. The CDR3 is 14 amino acids. The V gene lost 0 bases and the J gene lost 5 bases, with 10 bases spanning the gap. CDR1 and CDR2 from the germline V gene are LGHNA and YSLEER. The CDR3 sequence is CASSQDSVAYGYTF. CDR3 nucleotides: TGCGCCAGCAGCCAAGATTCAGTGGCGTATGGCTACACCTTC.

The rearrangement joins TRBV7-2 to TRBJ2-3; possible D gene TRBD2, 6 bases. Trimming removed 4 bases from V and 2 bases from J, with 10 bases in between. Germline V gives CDR1 SGHTA, CDR2 FQGNSA. This CDR3 is built from 14 residues. CDR3 nucleotide sequence: TGTGCCAGCAGCTCAGGGACTTACACAGATACGCAGTATTTT. Its protein product is CASSSGTYTDTQYF.

The gene calls are TRBV7-2 and TRBJ2-5; D is perhaps TRBD2 (7 bases). Per the germline V gene, CDR1 is SGHTA and CDR2 is FQGNSA. The CDR3 is 13 residues long. V was pared by 8 bases and J by 4 bases, with 14 bases between. The CDR3 reads CASAGGQGETQYF. The CDR3 DNA reads as TGTGCCAGCGCCGGGGGGCAGGGAGAGACCCAGTACTTC.

The chain is built from TRBV20-1 and TRBJ2-5, with 7 positions matching TRBD2. CDR1 and CDR2 from the germline V gene are DFQATT and SNEGSKA (reference sequence). CDR3 length: 15 residues. V shed 5 bases, J shed 2 bases, and the junction held 11 bases outside the gene matches. CDR3: CSAPRGPGLQETQYF. The CDR3 DNA is TGCAGTGCTCCGCGGGGACCGGGACTACAAGAGACCCAGTACTTC.